This TCR beta chain was identified during a study of cytomegalovirus exposure and HLA in healthy donors. About the research overall: There were about 85 million unique TCRs (from HLA-typed donors) in an early data release.

The CDR3 has 14 residues. CDR1 SGHTA and CDR2 FQGNSA come from the germline V gene. Trimming pared 3 bases from V and 2 bases from J, leaving 8 bases between. With 60 Vbeta and 13 Jbeta primers, the PCR was carried out. The protocol was immunoSEQ multiplex PCR, while the TCRdb copy is restricted to in-frame clones and leaves out a portion. This sample has some 60,000 clones, with less than 85% found just once. In regard to this clone: Its target is unknown.

Regarding the study as a whole: Immune exposure information available was restricted to CMV serostatus.

The sample was PBMCs. The chain joins TRBV7-2 to TRBJ1-5; D is perhaps TRBD1 (5 bases). This receptor was taken from a woman in her twenties or thirties in good health and CMV-seronegative. As DNA, the CDR3 is TGTGCCAGCAGCTTGCGGGGGGGCAATCAGCCCCAGCATTTT. Translating gives CASSLRGGNQPQHF.